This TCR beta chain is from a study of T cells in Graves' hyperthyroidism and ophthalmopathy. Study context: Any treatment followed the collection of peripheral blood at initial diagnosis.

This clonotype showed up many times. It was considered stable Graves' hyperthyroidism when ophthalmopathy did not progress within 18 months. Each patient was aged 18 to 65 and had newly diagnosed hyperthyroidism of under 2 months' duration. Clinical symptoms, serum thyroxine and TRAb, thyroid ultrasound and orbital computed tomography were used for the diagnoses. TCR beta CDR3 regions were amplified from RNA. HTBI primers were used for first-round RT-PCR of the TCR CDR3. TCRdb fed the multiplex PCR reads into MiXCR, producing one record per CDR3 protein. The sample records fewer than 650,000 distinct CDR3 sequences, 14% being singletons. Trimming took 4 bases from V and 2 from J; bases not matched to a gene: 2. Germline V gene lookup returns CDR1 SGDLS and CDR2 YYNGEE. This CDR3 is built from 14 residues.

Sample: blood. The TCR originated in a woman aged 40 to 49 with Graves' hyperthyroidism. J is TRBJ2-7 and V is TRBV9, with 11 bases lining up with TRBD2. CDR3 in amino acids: CASSTSGSTYEQYF. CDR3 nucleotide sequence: TGTGCCAGCAGCACTAGCGGGAGTACCTACGAGCAGTACTTC.